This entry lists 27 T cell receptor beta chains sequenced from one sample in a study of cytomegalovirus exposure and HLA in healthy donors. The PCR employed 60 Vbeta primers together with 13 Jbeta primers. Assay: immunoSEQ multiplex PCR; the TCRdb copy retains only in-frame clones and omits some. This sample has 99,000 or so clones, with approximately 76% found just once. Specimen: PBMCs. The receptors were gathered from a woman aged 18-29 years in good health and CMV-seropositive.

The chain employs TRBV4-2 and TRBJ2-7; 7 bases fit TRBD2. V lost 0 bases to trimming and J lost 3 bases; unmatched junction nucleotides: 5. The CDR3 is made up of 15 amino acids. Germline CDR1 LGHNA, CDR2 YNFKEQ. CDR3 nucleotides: TGTGCCAGCAGCCAAGAGGCGACTAGCAGCTACGAGCAGTACTTC. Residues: CASSQEATSSYEQYF.

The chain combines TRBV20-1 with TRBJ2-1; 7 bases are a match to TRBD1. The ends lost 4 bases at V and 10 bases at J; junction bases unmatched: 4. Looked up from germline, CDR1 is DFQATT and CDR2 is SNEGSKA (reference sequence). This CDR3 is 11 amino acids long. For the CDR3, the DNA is TGCAGTGCTATGAAACAGGGGGAGCAGTTCTTC. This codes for CSAMKQGEQFF.

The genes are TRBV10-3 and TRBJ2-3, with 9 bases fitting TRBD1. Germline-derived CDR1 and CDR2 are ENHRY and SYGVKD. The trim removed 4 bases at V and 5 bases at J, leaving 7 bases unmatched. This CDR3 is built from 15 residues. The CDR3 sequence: CAISVAQGAQDTQYF. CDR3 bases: TGTGCCATCAGTGTGGCACAGGGGGCCCAAGATACGCAGTATTTT.

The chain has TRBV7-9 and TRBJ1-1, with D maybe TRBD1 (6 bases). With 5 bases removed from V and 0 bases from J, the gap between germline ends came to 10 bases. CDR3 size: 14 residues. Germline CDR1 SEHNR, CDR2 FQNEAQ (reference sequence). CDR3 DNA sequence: TGTGCCAGCAGCCTAGGACAGATGAACACTGAAGCTTTCTTT. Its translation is CASSLGQMNTEAFF.

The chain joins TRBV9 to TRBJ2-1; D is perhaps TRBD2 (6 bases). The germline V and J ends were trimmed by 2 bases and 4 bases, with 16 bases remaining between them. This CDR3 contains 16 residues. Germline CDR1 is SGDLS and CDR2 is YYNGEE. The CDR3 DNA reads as TGTGCCAGCAGCGTCGGAGGGACTCCTGGATACAATGAGCAGTTCTTC. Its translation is CASSVGGTPGYNEQFF.

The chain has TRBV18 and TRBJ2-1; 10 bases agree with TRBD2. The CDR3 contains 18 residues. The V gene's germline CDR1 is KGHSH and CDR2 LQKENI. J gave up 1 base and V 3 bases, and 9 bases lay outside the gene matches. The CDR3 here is CASSPGLAGEGSYNEQFF. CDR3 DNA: TGTGCCAGCTCACCTGGGCTAGCGGGAGAGGGATCCTACAATGAGCAGTTCTTC.

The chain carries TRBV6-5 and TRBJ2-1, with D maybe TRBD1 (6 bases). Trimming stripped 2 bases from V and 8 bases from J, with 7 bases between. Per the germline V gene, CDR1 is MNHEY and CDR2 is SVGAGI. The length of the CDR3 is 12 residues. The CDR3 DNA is TGTGCCAGCAGTTACGAGGGGGATGAGCAGTTCTTC. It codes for CASSYEGDEQFF.

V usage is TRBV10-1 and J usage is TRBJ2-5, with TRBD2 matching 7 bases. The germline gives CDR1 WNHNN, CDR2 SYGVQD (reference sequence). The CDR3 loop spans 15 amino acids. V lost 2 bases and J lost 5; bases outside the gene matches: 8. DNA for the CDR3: TGCGCCAGCAGTGAGCGGGAGGCCCCCTGGGAGACCCAGTACTTC. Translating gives CASSEREAPWETQYF.

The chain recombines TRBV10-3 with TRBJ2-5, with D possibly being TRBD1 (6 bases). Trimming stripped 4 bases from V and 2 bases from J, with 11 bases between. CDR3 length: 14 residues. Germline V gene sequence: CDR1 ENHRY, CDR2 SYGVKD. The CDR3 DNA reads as TGTGCCATCAGTGTAACCAGGGGACAAGAGACCCAGTACTTC. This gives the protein CAISVTRGQETQYF.

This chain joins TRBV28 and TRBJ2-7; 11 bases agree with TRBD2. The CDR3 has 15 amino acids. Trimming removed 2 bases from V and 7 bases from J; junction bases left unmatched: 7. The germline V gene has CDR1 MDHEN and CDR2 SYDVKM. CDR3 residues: CASSLELAGGPEQYF. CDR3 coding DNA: TGTGCCAGCAGTTTAGAGCTAGCGGGAGGCCCAGAGCAGTACTTC.

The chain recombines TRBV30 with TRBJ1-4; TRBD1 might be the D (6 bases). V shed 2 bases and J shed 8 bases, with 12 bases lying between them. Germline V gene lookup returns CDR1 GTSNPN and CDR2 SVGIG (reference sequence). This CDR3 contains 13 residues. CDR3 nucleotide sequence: TGTGCCTGGAGTACAGGGATGGACGAAAAACTGTTTTTT. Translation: CAWSTGMDEKLFF.

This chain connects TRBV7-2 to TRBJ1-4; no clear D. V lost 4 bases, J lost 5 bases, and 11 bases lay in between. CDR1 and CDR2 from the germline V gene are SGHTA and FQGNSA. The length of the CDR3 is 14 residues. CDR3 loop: CASSWRHSNEKLFF. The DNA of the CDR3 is TGTGCCAGCAGCTGGAGGCACTCCAATGAAAAACTGTTTTTT. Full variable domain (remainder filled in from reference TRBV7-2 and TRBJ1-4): GAGVSQSPSNKVTEKGKDVELRCDPISGHTALYWYRQSLGQGLEFLIYFQGNSAPDKSGLPSDRFSAERTGGSVSTLTIQRTQQEDSAVYLCASSWRHSNEKLFFGSGTQLSVL.

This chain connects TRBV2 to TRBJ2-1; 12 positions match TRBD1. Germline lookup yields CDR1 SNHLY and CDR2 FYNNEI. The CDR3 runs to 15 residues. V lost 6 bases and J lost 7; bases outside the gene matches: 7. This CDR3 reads CASSLGQGAGNEQFF. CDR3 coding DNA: TGTGCCAGCAGCCTGGGACAGGGGGCAGGAAATGAGCAGTTCTTC.

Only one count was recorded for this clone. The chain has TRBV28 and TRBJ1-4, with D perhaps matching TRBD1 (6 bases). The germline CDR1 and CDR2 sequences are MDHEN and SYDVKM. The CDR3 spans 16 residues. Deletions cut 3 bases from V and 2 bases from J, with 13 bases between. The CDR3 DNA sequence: TGTGCCAGCAGTTTCAGGGGTTATGGCACTAATGAAAAACTGTTTTTT. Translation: CASSFRGYGTNEKLFF. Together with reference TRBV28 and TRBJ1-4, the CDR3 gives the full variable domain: DVKVTQSSRYLVKRTGEKVFLECVQDMDHENMFWYRQDPGLGLRLIYFSYDVKMKEKGDIPEGYSVSREKKERFSLILESASTNQTSMYLCASSFRGYGTNEKLFFGSGTQLSVL.

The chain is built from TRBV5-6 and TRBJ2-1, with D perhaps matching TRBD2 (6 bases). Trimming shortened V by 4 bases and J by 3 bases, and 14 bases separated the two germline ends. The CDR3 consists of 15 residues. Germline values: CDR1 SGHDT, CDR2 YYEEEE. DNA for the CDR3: TGTGCCAGCAGCGGCGGGACGGGGAGCTACAATGAGCAGTTCTTC. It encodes CASSGGTGSYNEQFF.

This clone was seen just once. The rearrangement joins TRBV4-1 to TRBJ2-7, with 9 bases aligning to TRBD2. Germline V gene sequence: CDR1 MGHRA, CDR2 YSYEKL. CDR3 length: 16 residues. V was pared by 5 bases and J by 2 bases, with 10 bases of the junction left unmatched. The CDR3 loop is CASSTYYSGGTYEQYF. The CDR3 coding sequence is TGCGCCAGCAGCACCTACTATAGCGGGGGCACCTACGAGCAGTACTTC.

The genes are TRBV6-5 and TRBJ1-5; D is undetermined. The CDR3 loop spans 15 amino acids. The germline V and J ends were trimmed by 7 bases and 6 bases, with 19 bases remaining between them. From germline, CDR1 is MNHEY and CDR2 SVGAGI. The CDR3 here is CASIQTTRATQPQHF. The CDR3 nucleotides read TGTGCCAGCATCCAGACTACAAGGGCAACTCAGCCCCAGCATTTT.

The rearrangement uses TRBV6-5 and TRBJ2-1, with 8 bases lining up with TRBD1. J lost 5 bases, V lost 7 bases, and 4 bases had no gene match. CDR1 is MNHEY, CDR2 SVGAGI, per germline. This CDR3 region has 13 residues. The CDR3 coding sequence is TGTGCCAGCACCCGACAGGGGCACAATGAGCAGTTCTTC. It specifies CASTRQGHNEQFF.

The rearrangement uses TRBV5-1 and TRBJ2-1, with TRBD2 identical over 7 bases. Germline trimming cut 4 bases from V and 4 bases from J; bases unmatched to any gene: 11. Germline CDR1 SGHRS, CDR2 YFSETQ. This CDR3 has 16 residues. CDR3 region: CASSPGMGLPYNEQFF. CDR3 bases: TGCGCCAGCAGCCCCGGGATGGGACTACCTTACAATGAGCAGTTCTTC.

The CDR3 DNA reads TGTGCCAGCAGCTTCGGGACTAGCGGGAGTACCTACAATGAGCAGTTCTTC. Amino acid sequence: CASSFGTSGSTYNEQFF. This sequence joins TRBV11-2 and TRBJ2-1; TRBD2 agrees at 14 bases. The CDR3 covers 17 residues. V shed 3 bases and J 2 bases; nucleotides not matched to a gene: 3. Germline V lookup: CDR1 SGHAT, CDR2 FQNNGV.

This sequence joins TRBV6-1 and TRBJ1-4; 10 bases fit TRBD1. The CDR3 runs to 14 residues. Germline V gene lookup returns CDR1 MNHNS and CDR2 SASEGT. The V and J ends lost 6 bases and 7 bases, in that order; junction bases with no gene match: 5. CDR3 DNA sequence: TGTGCCAGCAGAAAGACAGGGGGCTCTGAAAAACTGTTTTTT. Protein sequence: CASRKTGGSEKLFF.

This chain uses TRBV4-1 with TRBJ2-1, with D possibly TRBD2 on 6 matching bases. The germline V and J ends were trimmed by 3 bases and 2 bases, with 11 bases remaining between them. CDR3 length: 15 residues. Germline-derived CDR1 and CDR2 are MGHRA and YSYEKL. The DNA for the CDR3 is TGCGCCAGCAGCCACGCCGGACTAACCTACAATGAGCAGTTCTTC. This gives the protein CASSHAGLTYNEQFF.

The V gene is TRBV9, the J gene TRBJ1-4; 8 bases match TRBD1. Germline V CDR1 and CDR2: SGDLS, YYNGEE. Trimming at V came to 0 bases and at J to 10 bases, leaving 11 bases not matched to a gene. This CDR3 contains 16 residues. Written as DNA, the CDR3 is TGTGCCAGCAGCGTAGAGGCCCGGACAGGGTTGGGAAAACTGTTTTTT. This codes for CASSVEARTGLGKLFF.

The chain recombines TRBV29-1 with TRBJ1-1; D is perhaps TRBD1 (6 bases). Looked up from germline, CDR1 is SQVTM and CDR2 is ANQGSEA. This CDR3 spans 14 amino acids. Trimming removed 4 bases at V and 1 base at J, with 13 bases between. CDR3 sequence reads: CSVVQGTWNTEAFF. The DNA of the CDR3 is TGCAGCGTTGTTCAGGGGACCTGGAACACTGAAGCTTTCTTT.

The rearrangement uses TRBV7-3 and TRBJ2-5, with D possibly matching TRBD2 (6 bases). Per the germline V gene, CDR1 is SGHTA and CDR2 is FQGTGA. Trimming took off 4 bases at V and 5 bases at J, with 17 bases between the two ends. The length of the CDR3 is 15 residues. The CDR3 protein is CASSWGEAAWETQYF. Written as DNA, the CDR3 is TGTGCCAGCAGCTGGGGGGAGGCCGCCTGGGAGACCCAGTACTTC.

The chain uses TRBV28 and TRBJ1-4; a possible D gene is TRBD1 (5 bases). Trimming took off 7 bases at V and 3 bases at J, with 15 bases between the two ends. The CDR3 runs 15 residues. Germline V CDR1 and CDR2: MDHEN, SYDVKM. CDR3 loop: CASNGEGIANEKLFF. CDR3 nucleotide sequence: TGTGCCAGCAACGGGGAGGGGATAGCTAATGAAAAACTGTTTTTT.

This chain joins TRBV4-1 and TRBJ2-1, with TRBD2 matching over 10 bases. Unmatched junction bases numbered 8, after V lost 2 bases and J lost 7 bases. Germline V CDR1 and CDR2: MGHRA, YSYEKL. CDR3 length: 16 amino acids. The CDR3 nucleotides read TGCGCCAGCAGCCAAAGCCTAGCGGGAGTGGGAAATGAGCAGTTCTTC. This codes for CASSQSLAGVGNEQFF.